These 20 T cell receptor beta chains were all obtained from the same sample, sequenced in a study of siplizumab effects on memory and regulatory T cells. Here immunoSEQ multiplex PCR was the method, and the copy in TCRdb shows in-frame clones only, minus some. The table shows 70,000 to 95,000 clones, with about 90% occurring only once. Sequencing used CD4+ T cells sorted from blood. Source of these receptors: a human donor in good health.

The chain is built from TRBV29-1 and TRBJ2-6, with a weak D call TRBD1 (6 bases). Trimming took 6 bases from V and 2 from J, leaving 8 bases between them. There are 13 residues in the CDR3. CDR1 and CDR2 (germline): SQVTM, ANQGSEA. The CDR3 bases are TGCAGCGTCCAGGGGACTGGGGCCAACGTCCTGACTTTC. Its translation: CSVQGTGANVLTF.

The chain carries TRBV7-8 and TRBJ2-1, with 14 positions matching TRBD2. This CDR3 has 16 residues. CDR1 is SGHVS and CDR2 is FQNEAQ in the germline V gene. Trimming removed 5 bases from V and 7 bases from J; junction bases left unmatched: 7. The CDR3 DNA reads as TGTGCCAGCAGCGGGATTGGGACTAGCGGGAGAAATGAGCAGTTCTTC. Protein product: CASSGIGTSGRNEQFF.

The genes are TRBV19 and TRBJ1-2; a possible D gene is TRBD1 (5 bases). The germline V gene encodes CDR1 LNHDA and CDR2 SQIVND (reference sequence). CDR3 length equals 15 residues. Trimming removed 4 bases from V and 4 bases from J, with 16 bases in between. The CDR3 bases are TGTGCCAGTAGTAGCGGGGCAGGTCAATCCTATGGCTACACCTTC. Its protein is CASSSGAGQSYGYTF.

This chain connects TRBV5-1 to TRBJ1-2; TRBD1 aligns across 7 bases. J lost 4 bases, V lost 4 bases, and 10 bases had no gene match. CDR3 length: 15 amino acids. CDR1 and CDR2 from the germline V gene are SGHRS and YFSETQ. In nucleotides, the CDR3 is TGCGCCAGCAGCCCCCGGGACAGTCTTAGCTATGGCTACACCTTC. This translates into CASSPRDSLSYGYTF.

This rearrangement joins TRBV5-5 to TRBJ2-1, with D uncertain. The CDR3 sequence is 13 residues long. Germline V gene data show CDR1 as SGHKS and CDR2 as YYEKEE (reference sequence). V was trimmed by 4 bases and J by 12 bases, leaving 17 bases between them. The CDR3: CASSQVVPFGQFF. CDR3 DNA sequence: TGTGCCAGCAGCCAGGTCGTACCATTTGGGCAGTTCTTC. Drawing the rest from reference TRBV5-5 and TRBJ2-1, the complete variable domain is DAGVTQSPTHLIKTRGQQVTLRCSPISGHKSVSWYQQVLGQGPQFIFQYYEKEERGRGNFPDRFSARQFPNYSSELNVNALLLGDSALYLCASSQVVPFGQFFGPGTRLTVL.

The genes are TRBV5-4 and TRBJ2-7, with TRBD2 matching 9 bases. CDR1 is SGHNT and CDR2 is YYREEE in the germline V gene (reference sequence). This CDR3 is built from 16 residues. J gave up 4 bases and V 4 bases, and 12 bases lay outside the gene matches. The CDR3: CASSGSSGKGLYEQYF. DNA for the CDR3: TGTGCCAGCAGCGGGTCTAGCGGGAAAGGGTTATACGAGCAGTACTTC.

This chain links TRBV11-1 with TRBJ1-2; weak D call: TRBD1 (5 bases). Trimming removed 0 bases from V and 6 bases from J, with 5 bases in between. This CDR3 has 12 amino acids. The germline V gene has CDR1 SGHAT and CDR2 FQDESV (reference sequence). In nucleotides, the CDR3 is TGTGCCAGCAGCTTAGCCAGGGATGGCTACACCTTC. It is translated as CASSLARDGYTF.

V usage is TRBV6-1 and J usage is TRBJ2-1, with D tentatively TRBD1 (5 bases). The germline V gene encodes CDR1 MNHNS and CDR2 SASEGT. This CDR3 has 17 residues. V was trimmed by 4 bases and J by 5 bases, leaving 21 bases between them. The chain's CDR3 is CASSGAETGRPHNEQFF. CDR3 nucleotides: TGTGCCAGCAGTGGAGCCGAAACAGGTCGCCCACACAATGAGCAGTTCTTC.

J is TRBJ2-3 and V is TRBV5-1; no firm D call. Per the germline V gene, CDR1 is SGHRS and CDR2 is YFSETQ. The ends were cut back, 0 bases at V and 4 bases at J, with 15 bases in the middle. CDR3 length equals 16 residues. The CDR3 sequence is CASSLVVGRNSDTQYF. CDR3 DNA: TGCGCCAGCAGCTTGGTAGTGGGTAGGAACTCAGATACGCAGTATTTT.

This clone is a singleton in its sample. The chain uses TRBV6-1 and TRBJ1-2; the match to TRBD1 covers 9 bases. The CDR3 totals 13 residues. With V trimmed by 6 bases and J by 7 bases, 6 bases remained unmatched. CDR1 is MNHNS and CDR2 is SASEGT in the germline V gene. This chain's CDR3 is CASRGDRVTGYTF. The CDR3 coding sequence is TGTGCCAGCAGGGGGGACAGGGTGACTGGCTACACCTTC.

The chain couples TRBV19 to TRBJ2-2; D call uncertain. V dropped 5 bases and J dropped 4 bases, with 5 bases sitting between them. This CDR3 has 12 amino acids. Germline V gives CDR1 LNHDA, CDR2 SQIVND (reference sequence). As DNA, the CDR3 is TGTGCCAGTAGTCTGGCCACCGGGGAGCTGTTTTTT. It codes for CASSLATGELFF.

V gene TRBV4-1 combines with J gene TRBJ1-1, with D tentatively TRBD1 (6 bases). Germline V gene lookup returns CDR1 MGHRA and CDR2 YSYEKL. CDR3 size: 13 residues. V was pared by 6 bases and J by 6 bases, with 14 bases between. The CDR3 region is CASSHRDSAEAFF. CDR3 coding DNA: TGCGCCAGCAGTCACAGGGATAGCGCTGAAGCTTTCTTT.

The chain uses TRBV7-2 and TRBJ1-1; D gene unclear. V was clipped by 4 bases and J by 0 bases, with 12 bases between them. This CDR3 comprises 15 residues. Germline loops: CDR1 SGHTA, CDR2 FQGNSA. The CDR3 DNA is TGTGCCAGCAGCTCCCCCATAAACATGAACACTGAAGCTTTCTTT. Its protein is CASSSPINMNTEAFF. Looking up the rest from reference TRBV7-2 and TRBJ1-1 gives the full variable domain: GAGVSQSPSNKVTEKGKDVELRCDPISGHTALYWYRQSLGQGLEFLIYFQGNSAPDKSGLPSDRFSAERTGGSVSTLTIQRTQQEDSAVYLCASSSPINMNTEAFFGQGTRLTVV.

The chain uses TRBV5-4 and TRBJ2-1; a weak D match, TRBD1 (6 bases). This CDR3 has 13 amino acids. The germline CDR1 and CDR2 sequences are SGHNT and YYREEE (reference sequence). Trimming took 3 bases from V and 5 from J, leaving 9 bases between them. Written as DNA, the CDR3 is TGTGCCAGCAGCTGGGCAGGGGACAATGAGCAGTTCTTC. Amino acids: CASSWAGDNEQFF. Full variable domain (rest looked up from reference TRBV5-4 and TRBJ2-1): ETGVTQSPTHLIKTRGQQVTLRCSSQSGHNTVSWYQQALGQGPQFIFQYYREEENGRGNFPPRFSGLQFPNYSSELNVNALELDDSALYLCASSWAGDNEQFFGPGTRLTVL.

The chain employs TRBV7-3 and TRBJ2-1, with 12 bases aligning to TRBD2. V shed 5 bases and J 4 bases; nucleotides not matched to a gene: 3. The germline V gene has CDR1 SGHTA and CDR2 FQGTGA. The CDR3 consists of 15 residues. The DNA for the CDR3 is TGTGCCAGCAGCCGGACTAGCGGGGCTTACAATGAGCAGTTCTTC. This translates into CASSRTSGAYNEQFF.

The genes are TRBV27 and TRBJ2-7; 7 bases match TRBD1. This CDR3 has 13 amino acids. Germline lookup yields CDR1 MNHEY and CDR2 SMNVEV (reference sequence). The V segment lost 5 bases and the J segment 3 bases; nucleotides outside the gene matches: 4. Here the CDR3 reads CASSPRTGYEQYF. CDR3 sequence (DNA): TGTGCCAGCAGTCCCCGGACAGGCTACGAGCAGTACTTC.

This clone was counted a single time. The chain has TRBV6-1 and TRBJ2-7, with D maybe TRBD1 (5 bases). Germline CDR1 and CDR2: MNHNS and SASEGT. Trimming left V 4 bases short and J 6 bases short, with 22 bases between. The CDR3 length is 16 residues. CDR3 region: CASSVPVGQRWREQYF. The CDR3 DNA is TGTGCCAGCAGTGTCCCGGTGGGGCAGCGATGGCGCGAGCAGTACTTC.

The chain recombines TRBV28 with TRBJ2-6; 9 positions match TRBD1. With V trimmed by 7 bases and J by 4 bases, 8 bases remained unmatched. CDR1 and CDR2 (germline): MDHEN, SYDVKM. CDR3 length: 16 residues. This CDR3 reads CASTNTGGFGANVLTF. CDR3 bases: TGTGCCAGCACCAACACAGGGGGCTTCGGGGCCAACGTCCTGACTTTC. Using reference TRBV28 and TRBJ2-6 for the parts outside the CDR3, the full variable domain is DVKVTQSSRYLVKRTGEKVFLECVQDMDHENMFWYRQDPGLGLRLIYFSYDVKMKEKGDIPEGYSVSREKKERFSLILESASTNQTSMYLCASTNTGGFGANVLTFGAGSRLTVL.

The rearrangement links TRBV28 to TRBJ2-5; 8 bases fit TRBD2. This CDR3 has 16 residues. Unmatched junction bases numbered 7, after V lost 3 bases and J lost 1 base. Germline values: CDR1 MDHEN, CDR2 SYDVKM. The CDR3 nucleotides read TGTGCCAGCAGTTTGGGACTAGGTGTCTCCCAAGAGACCCAGTACTTC. Its protein product is CASSLGLGVSQETQYF.

This clone appeared many times. The genes are TRBV29-1 and TRBJ2-3; 7 nucleotides align to TRBD1. Germline assignment: CDR1 SQVTM and CDR2 ANQGSEA. This CDR3 has 11 residues. Germline trimming cut 6 bases from V and 9 bases from J; bases unmatched to any gene: 6. The CDR3 protein is CSVKPGQTQYF. The CDR3 nucleotides read TGCAGCGTCAAACCGGGACAGACGCAGTATTTT.